This T cell receptor (beta chain) stems from a study of Ad26.COV2.S vaccination and SARS-CoV-2 variants. TCRdb's table, derived via immunoSEQ multiplex PCR, lists solely in-frame clones and lacks some. The profile shows around 320,000 clones, around four fifths of them singletons. Trimming took 0 bases from V and 3 from J; bases not matched to a gene: 8. Germline assignment: CDR1 SEHNR and CDR2 FQNEAQ (reference sequence). The CDR3 runs 18 residues. Treatment: roughly 19 received Ad26.COV2.S at low or high dose, single or two shots; about 5 received placebo; per-sample allocation not given. Sample collection was performed on day 63 after the first vaccine or placebo injection.

This material consisted of peripheral blood, taken in a trial of Ad26.COV2.S vaccine versus placebo. The chain couples TRBV7-9 to TRBJ1-5, with 10 bases aligning to TRBD1. The clonotype was recovered from a person aged 18 to 59 who received the Ad26.COV2.S COVID-19 vaccine or a placebo. The CDR3 coding sequence is TGTGCCAGCAGCTTAGCCGGGACAGGGGTAACCGTCAATCAGCCCCAGCATTTT. This encodes CASSLAGTGVTVNQPQHF.